The 22 T cell receptor beta chains below come from one sample, sequenced in a study of cytomegalovirus exposure and HLA in healthy donors. PCR used 60 Vbeta primers and 13 Jbeta primers. This table comes from immunoSEQ multiplex PCR, and its TCRdb copy is limited to in-frame clones, with some not included. The sample carries more than 100,000 clones, about three fifths recorded once. Source material: PBMCs. The origin of the receptors is a woman aged 40 to 50 in good health and CMV-seropositive.

The V and J genes are TRBV19 and TRBJ2-7, with 7 nucleotides matching TRBD1. This CDR3 contains 15 residues. Germline values: CDR1 LNHDA, CDR2 SQIVND (reference sequence). Trimming removed 1 base from V and 8 bases from J; junction bases left unmatched: 11. This CDR3 reads CASSIGGQALGKQYF. The CDR3 DNA is TGTGCCAGTAGTATAGGAGGACAGGCCCTAGGTAAGCAGTACTTC.

The rearrangement uses TRBV13 and TRBJ2-1; tentatively, D is TRBD2 (6 bases). Trimming shortened V by 5 bases and J by 0 bases, and 14 bases separated the two germline ends. Germline V gives CDR1 PRHDT, CDR2 FYEKMQ (reference sequence). There are 16 residues in the CDR3. CDR3 nucleotides: TGTGCCAGCAGCGCCGGACTATTGAGCTCCTACAATGAGCAGTTCTTC. Translating it yields CASSAGLLSSYNEQFF.

This chain joins TRBV5-1 and TRBJ2-5, with 8 nucleotides matching TRBD1. Germline CDR1 reads SGHRS; CDR2 reads YFSETQ. This CDR3 is 14 amino acids long. Losses at the gene ends were 2 bases for V and 3 bases for J; bases not matched to a gene: 3. CDR3 in DNA: TGCGCCAGCAGCTTTCAGGGGGCAGAAGAGACCCAGTACTTC. It codes for CASSFQGAEETQYF.

The genes are TRBV6-6 and TRBJ1-1; unclear D gene. The germline gives CDR1 MNHNY, CDR2 SVGAGI (reference sequence). The V and J ends lost 8 bases and 3 bases respectively, with 7 bases between them. The CDR3 contains 11 residues. The CDR3 protein is CASLADTEAFF. The CDR3 DNA follows: TGTGCCAGCTTGGCAGACACTGAAGCTTTCTTT.

This clone was recorded a few times. This sequence joins TRBV19 and TRBJ1-2; 7 bases align to TRBD1. Trimming took 4 bases from V and 2 from J; bases not matched to a gene: 4. This CDR3 spans 14 amino acids. CDR1 is LNHDA and CDR2 is SQIVND in the germline V gene (reference sequence). DNA for the CDR3: TGTGCCAGTAGTACCCAGGGACAGAACTATGGCTACACCTTC. Protein: CASSTQGQNYGYTF.

The chain employs TRBV11-2 and TRBJ2-7; 10 bases are shared with TRBD2. Germline CDR1 SGHAT, CDR2 FQNNGV. Losses at the gene ends were 6 bases for V and 0 bases for J; bases not matched to a gene: 14. CDR3 length: 18 amino acids. DNA of the CDR3: TGTGCCAGCAGTTCCTGGACAGGACTAGCGGCGAGCTCCTACGAGCAGTACTTC. This gives the protein CASSSWTGLAASSYEQYF. Full variable domain (outside the CDR3, taken from reference TRBV11-2 and TRBJ2-7): EAGVAQSPRYKIIEKRQSVAFWCNPISGHATLYWYQQILGQGPKLLIQFQNNGVVDDSQLPKDRFSAERLKGVDSTLKIQPAKLEDSAVYLCASSSWTGLAASSYEQYFGPGTRLTVT.

The CDR3: CASSPGQNTDYGYTF. The CDR3 DNA reads as TGTGCCAGCTCACCGGGACAGAATACTGACTATGGCTACACCTTC. This sequence joins TRBV18 and TRBJ1-2; TRBD1 matches 7 bases. The V gene's germline CDR1 is KGHSH and CDR2 LQKENI. The CDR3 is made up of 15 amino acids. The trim removed 3 bases at V and 3 bases at J, leaving 7 bases unmatched.

V is TRBV5-1 and J is TRBJ1-1, with D unclear. The V end lost 2 bases, the J end lost 1 base, and 15 bases lay between the germline ends. CDR3 size: 16 residues. Germline V CDR1 and CDR2: SGHRS, YFSETQ. In DNA form, the CDR3 reads TGCGCCAGCAGCTTTGGCAACAACCTAGGGAACACTGAAGCTTTCTTT. Amino acids: CASSFGNNLGNTEAFF.

The CDR3 DNA is TGTGCCAGCAGCTTAGATCAGGGAAGGGAATCACCCCTCCACTTT. Translating gives CASSLDQGRESPLHF. This chain links TRBV7-6 with TRBJ1-6; TRBD1 might be the D (5 bases). Per germline, CDR1 SGHVS and CDR2 FNYEAQ. With 1 base removed from V and 10 bases from J, the gap between germline ends came to 14 bases. The CDR3 sequence is 15 residues long. The full variable domain, completed using reference TRBV7-6 and TRBJ1-6, is GAGVSQSPRYKVTKRGQDVALRCDPISGHVSLYWYRQALGQGPEFLTYFNYEAQQDKSGLPNDRFSAERPEGSISTLTIQRTEQRDSAMYRCASSLDQGRESPLHFGNGTRLTVT.

V gene TRBV18 combines with J gene TRBJ1-2, with 9 bases lining up with TRBD1. The germline V gene encodes CDR1 KGHSH and CDR2 LQKENI. The length of the CDR3 is 15 residues. V was pared by 6 bases and J by 8 bases, with 13 bases of the junction left unmatched. The CDR3 sequence is CASSADPGQGGGYTF. The CDR3 coding sequence is TGTGCCAGCTCCGCCGACCCGGGACAGGGAGGCGGCTACACCTTC.

The V gene is TRBV5-6, the J gene TRBJ2-4; TRBD2 agrees at 8 bases. With V trimmed by 5 bases and J by 2 bases, 6 bases remained unmatched. CDR3 length: 15 amino acids. CDR1 is SGHDT, CDR2 YYEEEE, per germline. The CDR3 loop is CASRGAGGPKNIQYF. The CDR3 DNA is TGTGCCAGCAGGGGGGCGGGGGGCCCCAAAAACATTCAGTACTTC.

V is TRBV29-1 and J is TRBJ1-1; D remains unclear. The CDR3 is 12 residues long. Trimming removed 7 bases from V and 2 bases from J, with 11 bases in between. The germline V gene encodes CDR1 SQVTM and CDR2 ANQGSEA. The CDR3 here is CSGHGINTEAFF. For the CDR3, the DNA is TGCAGCGGACACGGAATTAACACTGAAGCTTTCTTT. Combining the CDR3 with reference TRBV29-1 and TRBJ1-1 gives the whole variable domain SAVISQKPSRDICQRGTSLTIQCQVDSQVTMMFWYRQQPGQSLTLIATANQGSEATYESGFVIDKFPISRPNLTFSTLTVSNMSPEDSSIYLCSGHGINTEAFFGQGTRLTVV.

This sequence joins TRBV19 and TRBJ2-5; TRBD1 might be the D (7 bases). Germline CDR1 and CDR2: LNHDA and SQIVND (reference sequence). The CDR3 consists of 14 residues. Trimming removed 10 bases at V and 5 bases at J, with 20 bases between. This CDR3 is CATTQGGARETQYF. CDR3 in DNA: TGTGCCACAACCCAGGGGGGAGCACGGGAGACCCAGTACTTC.

For this clone: One end of the junction does not line up with germline, which may come from a read error. The rearrangement joins TRBV2 to TRBJ1-2, with 10 bases identical to TRBD1. This CDR3 region has 15 residues. CDR1 is SNHLY, CDR2 FYNNEI, per germline. The CDR3 DNA follows: TGTGCCAGCGCCCTTAACCGACAGGGGGCGCGAGGCTACCCCTTC. Amino acid sequence: CASALNRQGARGYPF.

V usage is TRBV7-3 and J usage is TRBJ2-1; maybe TRBD2 (6 bases). The CDR3 totals 16 residues. V was shortened by 5 bases and J by 4 bases, with 18 bases between the two germline ends. Germline V gives CDR1 SGHTA, CDR2 FQGTGA. Here the CDR3 DNA reads TGTGCCAGCAGCCGTACGACCGGGACTCCTTACAATGAGCAGTTCTTC. Translating gives CASSRTTGTPYNEQFF.

CDR3 bases: TGTGCCAGTACCAAAGGGAGTGTGACTGAAGCTTTCTTT. It is translated as CASTKGSVTEAFF. J is TRBJ1-1 and V is TRBV19, with D unclear. Trimming shortened V by 7 bases and J by 5 bases, and 14 bases separated the two germline ends. CDR1 is LNHDA and CDR2 is SQIVND in the germline V gene (reference sequence). The CDR3 consists of 13 residues.

The chain uses TRBV29-1 and TRBJ1-1; TRBD1 agrees at 7 bases. Trimming removed 7 bases from V and 3 bases from J; junction bases left unmatched: 11. Germline V gene data show CDR1 as SQVTM and CDR2 as ANQGSEA. This CDR3 spans 14 amino acids. CDR3 residues: CSGIKGAGYTEAFF. The CDR3 region has the DNA TGCAGCGGCATTAAGGGGGCTGGGTACACTGAAGCTTTCTTT.

J is TRBJ2-1 and V is TRBV6-5, with 9 bases lining up with TRBD2. The germline V gene has CDR1 MNHEY and CDR2 SVGAGI. V lost 6 bases to trimming and J lost 3 bases; unmatched junction nucleotides: 6. The CDR3 runs 15 residues. In DNA, the CDR3 is TGTGCCAGCAGACCTAGCGGGATCTACTACAATGAGCAGTTCTTC. Translating it yields CASRPSGIYYNEQFF.

The chain is built from TRBV4-1 and TRBJ2-7; unclear D gene. Germline V gene data show CDR1 as MGHRA and CDR2 as YSYEKL. CDR3 size: 16 residues. The V and J ends lost 0 bases and 3 bases respectively, with 15 bases between them. The CDR3: CASSQDLFYLSYEQYF. CDR3 bases: TGCGCCAGCAGCCAAGATCTTTTTTATCTAAGCTACGAGCAGTACTTC.

This clone turned up a few times. The rearrangement uses TRBV5-1 and TRBJ2-1; D is undetermined. V shed 2 bases and J shed 0 bases, with 6 bases lying between them. Germline assignment: CDR1 SGHRS and CDR2 YFSETQ. The CDR3 loop spans 14 amino acids. CDR3 nucleotides: TGCGCCAGCAGCTTTAGTGGCTCCTACAATGAGCAGTTCTTC. It codes for CASSFSGSYNEQFF.

The chain links TRBV19 to TRBJ2-5, with a possible D match to TRBD2 (5 bases). CDR1 and CDR2 from the germline V gene are LNHDA and SQIVND (reference sequence). V lost 3 bases and J lost 2, with 19 bases in between. The CDR3 covers 17 residues. The CDR3 loop is CASSIRSVASPQETQYF. The CDR3 DNA follows: TGTGCCAGTAGTATTCGGTCTGTGGCTAGCCCTCAAGAGACCCAGTACTTC.

This clone was seen only a few times. The chain is built from TRBV11-3 and TRBJ2-7; TRBD1 might be the D (5 bases). This CDR3 has 13 residues. Trimming pared 4 bases from V and 2 bases from J, leaving 9 bases between. Germline CDR1 reads SGHNT; CDR2 reads YENEEA. CDR3 nucleotide sequence: TGTGCCAGCAGCTGGGGCGGACCCTACGAGCAGTACTTC. Translated: CASSWGGPYEQYF. The variable domain in full, with the rest retrieved from reference TRBV11-3 and TRBJ2-7, is EAGVVQSPRYKIIEKKQPVAFWCNPISGHNTLYWYLQNLGQGPELLIRYENEEAVDDSQLPKDRFSAERLKGVDSTLKIQPAELGDSAVYLCASSWGGPYEQYFGPGTRLTVT.